This T cell receptor (beta chain) was identified during a study of PD-1 blockade in classical Hodgkin lymphoma (dated by TCRdb to 2020 to 2022). Context from the whole study: Nivolumab dosing was 3 mg/kg intravenously every 2 weeks, continuing until either disease progression or unacceptable toxicity. A peripheral blood immune signature of response to PD-1 blockade in classical Hodgkin lymphoma was defined using TCR beta sequencing and CyTOF.

On this clone: Its target antigen remains unknown. No quality values exist for individual bases; no much larger clone is one base distant.

In the paper's terms, the time point label means: cycle 2 day 1 (C2D1) of nivolumab. All trial patients had relapsed after autologous stem cell transplantation, with cohorts A, B and C differing in prior brentuximab vedotin exposure. A total of under 70 patients with relapsed/refractory classical Hodgkin lymphoma made up the trial cohort, and each patient's best overall response was complete response, partial response or progressive disease. Trial patients were treated with single-agent nivolumab in the multi-cohort phase II CheckMate 205 trial. An independent review committee assessed best overall response by applying the 2007 International Working Group response criteria. Trial PBMCs were obtained immediately prior to nivolumab initiation (C1D1) and on therapy at cycle 2 day 1 and cycle 4 day 1. After peripheral blood was drawn into 8 mL Vacutainer Cell Preparation Tubes, PBMCs were isolated by centrifugation and then cryopreserved.

Summary of the overall study and its limitations: Baseline TCR diversity was reported to be lower in newly diagnosed patients than in healthy donors, and even lower in relapsed/refractory patients. The study was restricted to a single clinical trial cohort, and the causes of repertoire differences, possibly disease activity or prior therapy, were left undefined. Lower diversity was seen in patients whose nivolumab began less than 1 year after ASCT, and these patients were left out of later analyses so that immune reconstitution would not confound the results. Baseline diversity similar to that of newly diagnosed patients was observed in trial patients achieving complete response, whereas significantly lower diversity was observed in partial responders and progressors. A significant rise by C4D1 was seen in CD4+ but not CD8+ TCR diversity (p=0.0027 vs p=0.16), with the rise being most apparent in complete responders (p=0.02).

Genomic DNA was isolated using the Qiagen DNeasy kit from unsorted PBMCs as well as from negatively selected CD4+ and CD8+ fractions. Amplification of TCR beta CDR3 regions was done by immunoSEQ multiplex PCR with primers that anneal to V and J segments. A synthetic immune receptor repertoire was used to minimize amplification bias, and any residual bias was removed computationally once sequencing was done. Under the source paper's analysis protocol: Repertoire diversity was quantified as the Shannon entropy index using custom Python scripts. Unsorted, CD4+ and CD8+ repertoires were analyzed separately, except for combined analyses in which CD4+ and CD8+ sequences were merged in silico. A clone counted as expanded when the clone's frequency after treatment rose at least 2-fold relative to C1D1, and clones undetected at baseline were given a pseudocount of 0.5. Singleton clones were defined as clones with 0 or 1 copy at C1D1, and non-singleton clones were defined as clones with 2 or more copies. Clones expanded in unsorted samples were labelled as CD4+, CD8+ or unknown by matching protein sequences in sorted samples from the same patient. Wilcoxon tests on paired samples were used to test diversity changes from C1D1 to C4D1. TCRdb stores this immuneACCESS table with in-frame sequences only. Part of the clones is absent; in the studies checked, under half of the shortfall reflects unresolved V genes, and no reason is known for the rest. D and trimming come from the DNA, and the V and J calls and clone size come from that table. In all, the sample holds nearly 60,000 clones, and approximately 90% of those were seen once. About 10% of the sample is in the top ten clones.

The specimen comprised peripheral blood mononuclear cells (PBMCs), sampled before the second cycle of nivolumab. The source is a human donor with classical Hodgkin lymphoma.

The sequenced DNA is TGTGCCACCGGGGGCCCGTCTTACGAGCAGTACTTC. Its protein is CATGGPSYEQYF. The rearrangement joined TRBV19 to TRBJ2-7; the D gene may be TRBD1 or TRBD2, since each aligns over 6 bases. Cut back by 10 bases and 4 bases, the V and J ends lie 14 bases apart. Inclusive of the bounding cysteine and phenylalanine, the CDR3 is 12 residues long. Only the CDR3 region is kept as DNA, spanning 36 bases read in frame from base 1. CDR1 and CDR2 (LNHDA, SQIVND) derive from the germline V gene (reference sequence).